Shown below are 15 T cell receptor beta chains from a single sample sequenced in a study of T cells in Graves' hyperthyroidism and ophthalmopathy. RNA transcripts yielded amplified TCR beta CDR3 regions. Researchers ran a first-round RT-PCR on the TCR CDR3 using the HTBI primer set. TCRdb reprocessed the multiplex PCR reads via MiXCR and lists one record per CDR3 protein. Among a few hundred thousand distinct CDR3 sequences listed, around 42% were seen once. Specimen: peripheral blood or thyroid tissue (not recorded which). The receptors shown here come from an adult woman with Graves' disease, either hyperthyroidism or ophthalmopathy (not recorded which).

The chain recombines TRBV6-5 with TRBJ2-5; TRBD2 matches 10 bases. In germline, CDR1 is MNHEY, CDR2 SVGAGI. This CDR3 is 15 amino acids long. V was clipped by 6 bases and J by 5 bases; unmatched bases: 9. The CDR3 DNA is TGTGCCAGCAGCCTAAGCGGGGGGGCGAGTGAGACCCAGTACTTC. This translates into CASSLSGGASETQYF.

This clonotype came up many times. The V and J genes are TRBV6-2 or TRBV6-3 and TRBJ2-6; D is unresolved. Germline V gene data show CDR1 as MNHEY and CDR2 as SVGEGT. This CDR3 region has 15 residues. V lost 1 base and J 2 bases, leaving 6 bases between the germline ends. Here the CDR3 reads CASSYLVTGANVLTF. The CDR3 bases are TGTGCCAGCAGTTACTTAGTGACTGGGGCCAACGTCCTGACTTTC.

This chain links TRBV19 with TRBJ2-5; the D call may be TRBD1 or TRBD2 (5 bases each). The CDR3 sequence is 15 residues long. Germline V gives CDR1 LNHDA, CDR2 SQIVND (reference sequence). Trimming cost V 7 bases and J 3 bases, with 18 bases left between them. CDR3 sequence: CASKGGPGPEETQYF. The DNA for the CDR3 is TGTGCCAGTAAGGGTGGGCCGGGGCCCGAAGAGACCCAGTACTTC.

This clonotype was seen repeatedly, ten times or more. The CDR3 sequence: CASSAGGGKSEAFF. Written as DNA, the CDR3 is TGTGCCAGCAGCGCAGGGGGGGGGAAGTCTGAAGCTTTCTTT. The gene calls are TRBV9 and TRBJ1-1; TRBD1 agrees at 7 bases. V dropped 3 bases and J dropped 6; count of bases not matched to a gene: 8. The CDR3 covers 14 residues. The V gene's germline CDR1 is SGDLS and CDR2 YYNGEE. The full variable domain, rest sourced from reference TRBV9 and TRBJ1-1, is DSGVTQTPKHLITATGQRVTLRCSPRSGDLSVYWYQQSLDQGLQFLIQYYNGEERAKGNILERFSAQQFPDLHSELNLSSLELGDSALYFCASSAGGGKSEAFFGQGTRLTVV.

This clonotype was counted ten times or more. The V gene is TRBV7-2, the J gene TRBJ1-1; no clear D. The germline V gene encodes CDR1 SGHTA and CDR2 FQGNSA. Trimming removed 5 bases at V and 6 bases at J, with 13 bases between. The CDR3 extends over 13 amino acids. The DNA of the CDR3 is TGTGCCAGCAGCCTAATCCCCGGGGCTGAAGCTTTCTTT. Translation: CASSLIPGAEAFF.

With regard to this clonotype: The germline gene is not matched at one end of the junction; a read error may be the cause. The chain joins TRBV10-1 to TRBJ1-2, with a tentative D call TRBD1 (6 bases). This CDR3 contains 14 residues. Germline V lookup: CDR1 WNHNN, CDR2 SYGVQD (reference sequence). CDR3 bases: TGTGCCACCAGTGACCAGGGGTGGGCGGATGGCTACACCTTC. It is translated as CATSDQGWADGYTF.

This clonotype was observed many times. The chain carries TRBV10-3 and TRBJ2-3, with D possibly being TRBD1 (6 bases). The CDR3 runs 13 residues. V dropped 10 bases and J dropped 2 bases, with 13 bases sitting between them. The germline gives CDR1 ENHRY, CDR2 SYGVKD. The CDR3 loop reads CANYRTDTDTQYF. CDR3 coding DNA: TGTGCCAATTATCGGACAGACACAGATACGCAGTATTTT.

The rearrangement uses TRBV7-9 and TRBJ1-6, with D hard to call. This CDR3 is built from 16 residues. Trimming took 4 bases from V and 2 from J, leaving 12 bases between them. CDR1 and CDR2 from the germline V gene are SEHNR and FQNEAQ (reference sequence). CDR3 coding DNA: TGTGCCAGCAGCTATAGGGTGCGAACCTATAATTCACCCCTCCACTTT. Encoded protein: CASSYRVRTYNSPLHF.

J is TRBJ2-5 and V is TRBV20-1; no clear D. The germline V and J ends were trimmed by 4 bases and 4 bases, with 13 bases remaining between them. The CDR3 contains 13 residues. The germline CDR1 and CDR2 sequences are DFQATT and SNEGSKA (reference sequence). CDR3 bases: TGCAGTGCTAACCCTTGGCACACAGAGACCCAGTACTTC. Its translation is CSANPWHTETQYF.

This clonotype turned up a few times. The genes are TRBV20-1 and TRBJ2-5, with 9 positions matching TRBD1. V was clipped by 3 bases and J by 2 bases; unmatched bases: 7. Germline CDR1 is DFQATT and CDR2 is SNEGSKA (reference sequence). This CDR3 comprises 15 residues. CDR3 nucleotide sequence: TGCAGTGCTAGCAGGACAGGGGCCCCACAAGAGACCCAGTACTTC. It yields the protein CSASRTGAPQETQYF.

The chain recombines TRBV20-1 with TRBJ2-2; 9 positions agree with TRBD2. Germline loops: CDR1 DFQATT, CDR2 SNEGSKA (reference sequence). V lost 0 bases, J lost 5 bases, and 7 bases stayed unmatched. CDR3 length: 16 amino acids. In DNA, the CDR3 is TGCAGTGCTAGAGATCTAGCGGGGAGTGAAACCGGGGAGCTGTTTTTT. It translates to CSARDLAGSETGELFF.

V is TRBV7-9 and J is TRBJ1-5, with TRBD1 matching 8 bases. This CDR3 is built from 13 residues. With V trimmed by 11 bases and J by 3 bases, 6 bases remained unmatched. CDR1 is SEHNR and CDR2 is FQNEAQ in the germline V gene (reference sequence). Here the CDR3 reads CASGTGFNQPQHF. The DNA for the CDR3 is TGTGCCTCCGGGACAGGTTTCAATCAGCCCCAGCATTTT.

The chain uses TRBV7-8 and TRBJ1-1; D perhaps matches TRBD1 (6 bases). V lost 5 bases, J lost 7 bases, and 14 bases lay in between. This CDR3 region has 13 residues. From germline, CDR1 is SGHVS and CDR2 FQNEAQ. The CDR3 is CASSRGLKGEAFF. In nucleotides, the CDR3 is TGTGCCAGCAGCCGGGGGCTTAAAGGTGAAGCTTTCTTT. The full variable domain, in which reference TRBV7-8 and TRBJ1-1 provide the parts outside the CDR3, is GAGVSQSPRYKVAKRGQDVALRCDPISGHVSLFWYQQALGQGPEFLTYFQNEAQLDKSGLPSDRFFAERPEGSVSTLKIQRTQQEDSAVYLCASSRGLKGEAFFGQGTRLTVV.

The chain carries TRBV7-8 and TRBJ1-4; 10 bases fit TRBD1. CDR1 SGHVS and CDR2 FQNEAQ come from the germline V gene. CDR3 length equals 17 residues. The trim removed 6 bases at V and 0 bases at J, leaving 7 bases unmatched. Here the CDR3 DNA reads TGTGCCAGCAGTGAGGACAGGGGGGCCGCAACTAATGAAAAACTGTTTTTT. It encodes CASSEDRGAATNEKLFF.

This clonotype showed up just a few times. The V gene is TRBV27, the J gene TRBJ1-1; 8 nucleotides match TRBD1. Trimming cost V 8 bases and J 4 bases; bases outside gene matches: 9. The length of the CDR3 is 14 residues. The germline V gene has CDR1 MNHEY and CDR2 SMNVEV (reference sequence). DNA of the CDR3: TGTGCCAGCTTCAGGGACAGGACAGGCACTGAAGCTTTCTTT. Translation: CASFRDRTGTEAFF.